This passage covers 25 T cell receptor beta chains from one sample sequenced in a study of beta chain features in type 1 diabetes. Expressed TCRB transcripts were sequenced after all isolated RNA was converted to cDNA. Sequencing was performed with immunoSEQ multiplex PCR; in TCRdb, only in-frame clones are kept and a portion is missing. In the table there are about 210,000 clones, approximately 11% of which are singletons. The sample was central memory CD4+ T cells from blood. All receptors derive from a man younger than 35 in good health.

The table lists this clone with a few counts. The V and J genes are TRBV19 and TRBJ1-4, with D unresolved. The CDR3 spans 13 residues. Germline lookup yields CDR1 LNHDA and CDR2 SQIVND (reference sequence). Trimming left V 7 bases short and J 5 bases short, with 11 bases between. The CDR3 DNA reads TGTGCCAGTAACCTCCGGAACAATGAAAAACTGTTTTTT. Its protein is CASNLRNNEKLFF.

This chain joins TRBV27 and TRBJ2-1, with D perhaps TRBD2 (6 bases). This CDR3 is built from 13 residues. The V and J ends lost 10 bases and 12 bases respectively, with 22 bases between them. Germline CDR1 and CDR2: MNHEY and SMNVEV (reference sequence). The CDR3 nucleotides are TGTGCCACCGGCCGGGACTGGCTCATAAGGCAGTTCTTC. It yields the protein CATGRDWLIRQFF.

The chain uses TRBV2 and TRBJ2-1, with D perhaps TRBD2 (6 bases). The CDR3 loop spans 12 amino acids. V lost 3 bases to trimming and J lost 10 bases, with 10 bases between them. The germline gives CDR1 SNHLY, CDR2 FYNNEI. The CDR3: CASSDEGREQFF. The DNA of the CDR3 is TGTGCCAGCAGTGACGAGGGGAGGGAGCAGTTCTTC. Full variable domain (missing parts from reference TRBV2 and TRBJ2-1): EPEVTQTPSHQVTQMGQEVILRCVPISNHLYFYWYRQILGQKVEFLVSFYNNEISEKSEIFDDQFSVERPDGSNFTLKIRSTKLEDSAMYFCASSDEGREQFFGPGTRLTVL.

The sample holds a few counts of this clone. In the same sample, other DNA sequences code for this CDR3. The chain employs TRBV5-1 and TRBJ2-5; no clear D. V dropped 2 bases and J dropped 5 bases, with 10 bases sitting between them. Germline lookup yields CDR1 SGHRS and CDR2 YFSETQ. This CDR3 contains 13 residues. The CDR3 loop reads CASSFGVAETQYF. As DNA, the CDR3 is TGCGCCAGCAGCTTTGGGGTGGCCGAGACCCAGTACTTC.

The chain joins TRBV30 to TRBJ1-3; D gene ambiguous. V gave up 1 base and J gave up 4 bases, with 11 bases separating them. Germline CDR1 reads GTSNPN; CDR2 reads SVGIG (reference sequence). The CDR3 extends over 14 amino acids. The CDR3 DNA reads as TGTGCCTGGAGTGCGGGTACGAGGGGAAACACCATATATTTT. Amino acid sequence: CAWSAGTRGNTIYF.

The chain employs TRBV6-6 and TRBJ2-1; TRBD2 might be the D (5 bases). The CDR3 contains 15 residues. V was cut by 7 bases and J by 4 bases, with 17 bases left in between. The germline V gene has CDR1 MNHNY and CDR2 SVGAGI (reference sequence). CDR3 loop: CASTRRAEVYNEQFF. The CDR3 nucleotides are TGTGCCAGCACCCGAAGAGCGGAGGTATACAATGAGCAGTTCTTC.

The table lists this clone with a few counts. The chain combines TRBV4-3 with TRBJ2-3; D remains ambiguous. Germline-derived CDR1 and CDR2 are LGHNA and YSLEER. V was shortened by 1 base and J by 2 bases, with 7 bases between the two germline ends. CDR3 length: 14 residues. DNA of the CDR3: TGCGCCAGCAGCCAAGGTCATCCCACAGATACGCAGTATTTT. This codes for CASSQGHPTDTQYF.

The chain links TRBV2 to TRBJ2-1; TRBD2 matches at 12 bases. The junction had 4 bases not matched to a gene; V was cut back by 4 bases and J by 9 bases. Germline V gene lookup returns CDR1 SNHLY and CDR2 FYNNEI. CDR3 length equals 14 residues. CDR3 DNA sequence: TGTGCCAGCAGTGCTGCTAGCGGGAGGGGTGAGCAGTTCTTC. It translates to CASSAASGRGEQFF.

This clone was recorded at least ten times. The sample has other DNA sequences that encode this CDR3 too. This chain uses TRBV5-1 with TRBJ2-1; no reliable D call. Trimming took 4 bases from V and 4 from J, leaving 3 bases between them. Germline assignment: CDR1 SGHRS and CDR2 YFSETQ. The CDR3 sequence is 11 residues long. The CDR3 protein is CASSEYNEQFF. For the CDR3, the DNA is TGCGCCAGCAGCGAATACAATGAGCAGTTCTTC.

There are a few counts of this clone. This rearrangement joins TRBV4-1 to TRBJ1-2; D unclear. Trimming removed 0 bases from V and 2 bases from J, with 7 bases in between. The CDR3 loop spans 14 amino acids. Germline V gene sequence: CDR1 MGHRA, CDR2 YSYEKL. The CDR3 here is CASSQEERNYGYTF. DNA of the CDR3: TGCGCCAGCAGCCAAGAGGAGAGAAACTATGGCTACACCTTC.

As regards this clone: The same CDR3 arises from other DNA sequences in this sample as well. The chain uses TRBV25-1 and TRBJ2-1, with TRBD1 matching over 9 bases. Germline V gene data show CDR1 as MGHDK and CDR2 as SYGVNS. The CDR3 length is 16 residues. J was trimmed by 5 bases and V by 4 bases; bases with no gene match: 9. CDR3 sequence reads: CASSARGQGGHNEQFF. Here the CDR3 DNA reads TGTGCCAGCAGTGCCCGGGGACAGGGAGGCCACAATGAGCAGTTCTTC.

The rearrangement uses TRBV7-6 and TRBJ2-7, with TRBD1 matching over 9 bases. The V gene end was trimmed by 5 bases and the J gene end by 4 bases; junction bases not matched to a gene: 15. Germline values: CDR1 SGHVS, CDR2 FNYEAQ. This CDR3 is built from 17 residues. The CDR3 nucleotides are TGTGCCAGCAGCCCCGGTCCGCGCGGGACAGGGACTTACGAGCAGTACTTC. Its protein is CASSPGPRGTGTYEQYF.

This clone was recorded once. V is TRBV30 and J is TRBJ1-2, with 7 nucleotides matching TRBD1. V shed 2 bases, J shed 5 bases, and the junction held 2 bases outside the gene matches. The germline V gene has CDR1 GTSNPN and CDR2 SVGIG (reference sequence). The CDR3 consists of 12 residues. CDR3 amino acids: CAWSPGQYGYTF. The CDR3 DNA reads TGTGCCTGGAGTCCGGGACAGTATGGCTACACCTTC.

Regarding this clone: It may be a read error: a sequence one base away is much more abundant. Other DNA sequences in this specimen translate into the identical CDR3. This rearrangement joins TRBV6-5 to TRBJ2-5; no firm D call. There are 13 residues in the CDR3. V lost 0 bases to trimming and J lost 4 bases, with 6 bases between them. Germline V lookup: CDR1 MNHEY, CDR2 SVGAGI. The DNA for the CDR3 is TGTGCCAGCAGTTACTCGAAGGGAGAGACCCAGTACTTC. Protein: CASSYSKGETQYF.

This clone was detected only a few times. This rearrangement joins TRBV27 to TRBJ2-7; tentative D call: TRBD1 (6 bases). The germline V gene has CDR1 MNHEY and CDR2 SMNVEV (reference sequence). The V and J ends lost 8 bases and 3 bases respectively, with 17 bases between them. CDR3 size: 14 residues. The CDR3 DNA reads as TGTGCCAGCTCCCGAAACAGGGAGTTCTACGAGCAGTACTTC. It codes for CASSRNREFYEQYF.

V and J are TRBV29-1 and TRBJ1-2, with D perhaps matching TRBD1 (5 bases). CDR1 and CDR2 (germline): SQVTM, ANQGSEA. The CDR3 has 13 residues. V lost 6 bases and J lost 4, with 15 bases in between. This CDR3 is CSVQGSEGYGYTF. As DNA, the CDR3 is TGCAGCGTCCAGGGTTCCGAGGGCTATGGCTACACCTTC.

There are a few counts of this clone. V and J are TRBV5-1 and TRBJ2-3; weak D call: TRBD1 (5 bases). V lost 2 bases, J lost 1 base, and 8 bases lay in between. The CDR3 is 14 amino acids. Germline loops: CDR1 SGHRS, CDR2 YFSETQ. DNA of the CDR3: TGCGCCAGCAGCTTTTCACAGGGCACAGATACGCAGTATTTT. Encoded protein: CASSFSQGTDTQYF. Full variable domain (outside the CDR3, taken from reference TRBV5-1 and TRBJ2-3): KAGVTQTPRYLIKTRGQQVTLSCSPISGHRSVSWYQQTPGQGLQFLFEYFSETQRNKGNFPGRFSGRQFSNSRSEMNVSTLELGDSALYLCASSFSQGTDTQYFGPGTRLTVL.

This clone was counted at least ten times. J is TRBJ2-1 and V is TRBV2; D is ambiguous. This CDR3 region has 12 residues. V lost 6 bases, J lost 6 bases, and 9 bases lay in between. Germline-derived CDR1 and CDR2 are SNHLY and FYNNEI. The CDR3 here is CASRPNGNEQFF. The CDR3 nucleotides read TGTGCCAGCAGGCCCAACGGCAATGAGCAGTTCTTC.

This clone was recorded a few times. V usage is TRBV19 and J usage is TRBJ2-3; D gene ambiguous. The V end was cut by 2 bases, the J end by 5 bases, with 2 bases between. The CDR3 runs 11 residues. Per the germline V gene, CDR1 is LNHDA and CDR2 is SQIVND (reference sequence). The chain's CDR3 is CASSIRDTQYF. CDR3 sequence (DNA): TGTGCCAGTAGTATAAGAGATACGCAGTATTTT. The entire variable domain, with the rest obtained from reference TRBV19 and TRBJ2-3, is as follows: DGGITQSPKYLFRKEGQNVTLSCEQNLNHDAMYWYRQDPGQGLRLIYYSQIVNDFQKGDIAEGYSVSREKKESFPLTVTSAQKNPTAFYLCASSIRDTQYFGPGTRLTVL.

This clone was observed a handful of times. The CDR3 sequence: CASSPQRGAAYEQYF. In DNA form, the CDR3 reads TGTGCCAGCAGCCCTCAGCGAGGCGCCGCCTACGAGCAGTACTTC. This chain uses TRBV7-9 with TRBJ2-7; no clear D gene. Germline CDR1 and CDR2: SEHNR and FQNEAQ (reference sequence). The CDR3 loop spans 15 amino acids. V lost 5 bases and J 2 bases, leaving 16 bases between the germline ends.

This sequence joins TRBV18 and TRBJ2-7; TRBD2 matches 8 bases. V shed 2 bases and J 6 bases; nucleotides not matched to a gene: 9. CDR1 KGHSH and CDR2 LQKENI come from the germline V gene. The CDR3 has 15 amino acids. This CDR3 reads CASSPFGPGLGEQYF. The CDR3 nucleotides read TGTGCCAGCTCACCATTTGGGCCGGGACTAGGCGAGCAGTACTTC.

This chain links TRBV6-5 with TRBJ1-2, with D hard to call. Germline assignment: CDR1 MNHEY and CDR2 SVGAGI. This CDR3 is 12 amino acids long. Trimming pared 6 bases from V and 3 bases from J, leaving 8 bases between. This CDR3 reads CASRNNDYGYTF. CDR3 DNA: TGTGCCAGCAGGAACAACGACTATGGCTACACCTTC.

This clone was seen a handful of times. This chain uses TRBV30 with TRBJ2-5, with TRBD1 as a possible D gene (6 bases). V lost 2 bases and J lost 2, with 15 bases in between. The CDR3 consists of 15 residues. The germline gives CDR1 GTSNPN, CDR2 SVGIG (reference sequence). CDR3 loop: CAWSQDSGHQETQYF. CDR3 sequence (DNA): TGTGCCTGGAGTCAAGACTCGGGACATCAAGAGACCCAGTACTTC.

For this clone: A far larger clone is a single base away, which makes a read error likely. V and J are TRBV6-1 and TRBJ2-7, with D possibly called TRBD1 or TRBD2 (6 bases each). This CDR3 has 15 residues. CDR1 MNHNS and CDR2 SASEGT come from the germline V gene. Trimming took off 7 bases at V and 2 bases at J, with 18 bases between the two ends. CDR3 nucleotide sequence: TGTGCCAGCACCCCAGGAGGGGGACGGGCCTACGAGCAGTACTTC. Translated: CASTPGGGRAYEQYF.

The chain carries TRBV20-1 and TRBJ2-1; no reliable D call. Trimming stripped 2 bases from V and 7 bases from J, with 6 bases between. CDR1 is DFQATT and CDR2 is SNEGSKA in the germline V gene (reference sequence). The length of the CDR3 is 11 residues. CDR3: CSARSFNEQFF. Here the CDR3 DNA reads TGCAGTGCTAGATCCTTTAATGAGCAGTTCTTC.